Listed here is a single T cell receptor beta chain. These data are taken from a study of blood T cell repertoires in COVID-19. V was clipped by 0 bases and J by 5 bases, with 17 bases between them. This CDR3 comprises 16 residues. Germline CDR1 and CDR2: SGHRS and YFSETQ. In the original processing: Estimation of nucleated cell counts was performed using reference gene primer amplification. Assay used: immunoSEQ multiplex PCR; TCRdb lists only in-frame clones, some missing. V and J calls and clone size are as listed in that table; D and trimming were resolved from the DNA. The data show more than 300,000 clones, with roughly nine tenths seen just once and about 6% held by the top ten. Membership in each cohort depended on participant-reported clinical history. Before being deemed recovered, Cohort 3 donors had two negative PCRs, clearance, or symptom resolution.

Sequenced material: PBMCs or T cells enriched from blood (not recorded which). The rearrangement joins TRBV5-1 to TRBJ1-1, with D maybe TRBD1 (5 bases). The sequence was obtained from a woman aged 25 to 45 who had recovered from COVID-19. The CDR3 region has the DNA TGCGCCAGCAGCTTGGCCGGGAGGGGCCGGGGTACTGAAGCTTTCTTT. It codes for CASSLAGRGRGTEAFF.